These T cell receptor beta chains were read from a single sample in a study of T cell responses to AZD1222 COVID-19 vaccine. The method was immunoSEQ multiplex PCR; TCRdb's version includes in-frame clones alone and lacks a portion of them. This table holds around 140,000 clones, about nine tenths found once. The input for sequencing was peripheral blood, taken on day 0 of AZD1222 vaccination. Receptor source: an adult in good health. CDR3s include the opening cysteine and the closing phenylalanine or tryptophan. Each record gives: D gene, J gene, clone size, V gene, CDR3 protein, CDR3 DNA. A D gene is named only where the DNA matches it firmly. Expanded clones get a size class; other rows say once, few or many, or leave the size out.

D: -
J: TRBJ2-7
size: -
V: TRBV11-2
CDR3: CASSLDPPHSYEQYF
DNA: TGTGCCAGCAGCTTGGATCCCCCCCACAGTTACGAGCAGTACTTC

D: TRBD1
J: TRBJ2-5
size: -
V: TRBV15
CDR3: CATSGYRGQETQYF
DNA: TGTGCCACCAGCGGCTACAGGGGCCAAGAGACCCAGTACTTC

D: -
J: TRBJ1-2
size: -
V: TRBV28
CDR3: CASSGVGTFF
DNA: TGTGCCAGCAGTGGAGTGGGCACCTTCTTC

D: -
J: TRBJ2-5
size: -
V: TRBV3-1/TRBV3-2
CDR3: CASSQDRAGRCETQYF
DNA: TGTGCCAGCAGCCAAGATCGGGCAGGGCGGTGCGAGACCCAGTACTTC

D: -
J: TRBJ1-2
size: -
V: TRBV19
CDR3: CASSEQGESYGYTF
DNA: TGTGCCAGTAGTGAACAGGGTGAGAGCTATGGCTACACCTTC

D: -
J: TRBJ1-6
size: -
V: TRBV28
CDR3: CASMVPQGSPLHF
DNA: TGTGCCAGCATGGTCCCTCAGGGTTCACCCCTCCACTTT

D: -
J: TRBJ2-1
size: once
V: TRBV7-2
CDR3: CASSPGLPADEQFF
DNA: TGTGCCAGCAGCCCCGGACTGCCTGCCGACGAGCAGTTCTTC

D: TRBD2
J: TRBJ2-1
size: -
V: TRBV7-2
CDR3: CASSLDGLAGDIEQFF
DNA: TGTGCCAGCAGCTTAGATGGGCTAGCGGGGGACATTGAGCAGTTCTTC

D: -
J: TRBJ2-1
size: once
V: TRBV7-9
CDR3: CASSLHGSYNEQFF
DNA: TGTGCCAGCAGCTTACACGGCTCCTACAATGAGCAGTTCTTC

D: TRBD2
J: TRBJ2-1
size: once
V: TRBV7-2
CDR3: CASSHPPGGGAWNEQFF
DNA: TGTGCCAGCAGCCATCCCCCTGGCGGGGGGGCTTGGAATGAGCAGTTCTTC

D: -
J: TRBJ2-2
size: -
V: TRBV4-1
CDR3: CASSHGQSITGELFF
DNA: TGCGCCAGCAGCCATGGACAGTCGATCACCGGGGAGCTGTTTTTT

D: -
J: TRBJ1-3
size: -
V: TRBV27
CDR3: CASSLSSGAGNTIYF
DNA: TGTGCCAGCAGTTTATCTTCCGGGGCTGGAAACACCATATATTTT

D: -
J: TRBJ2-1
size: -
V: TRBV11-2
CDR3: CASSHGRENEQFF
DNA: TGTGCCAGCAGCCACGGACGTGAGAATGAGCAGTTCTTC

D: TRBD2
J: TRBJ2-2
size: -
V: TRBV7-9
CDR3: CASSLASGTLTGELFF
DNA: TGTGCCAGCAGCCTAGCTAGCGGGACCCTCACCGGGGAGCTGTTTTTT

D: TRBD2
J: TRBJ2-2
size: once
V: TRBV19
CDR3: CASSLGGVAGELFF
DNA: TGTGCCAGTAGTCTCGGGGGGGTGGCCGGGGAGCTGTTTTTT

D: -
J: TRBJ1-1
size: -
V: TRBV28
CDR3: CASRLPMNTEAFF
DNA: TGTGCCAGCAGATTACCAATGAACACTGAAGCTTTCTTT

D: -
J: TRBJ1-2
size: once
V: TRBV19
CDR3: CASSMEINYGYTF
DNA: TGTGCCAGTAGTATGGAGATTAACTATGGCTACACCTTC

D: -
J: TRBJ2-7
size: -
V: TRBV18
CDR3: CASSPPNQGHRYEQYF
DNA: TGTGCCAGCTCACCACCTAATCAGGGACATCGCTACGAGCAGTACTTC

D: -
J: TRBJ1-3
size: few
V: TRBV7-6
CDR3: CASSLMGRGNTIYF
DNA: TGTGCCAGCAGCTTAATGGGAAGGGGAAACACCATATATTTT

D: -
J: TRBJ1-1
size: -
V: TRBV27
CDR3: CASSPHTAANRAFF
DNA: TGTGCCAGCAGCCCCCATACAGCAGCCAACAGGGCTTTCTTT

D: -
J: TRBJ2-2
size: few
V: TRBV6-4
CDR3: CASSDSSGDTGELFF
DNA: TGTGCCAGCAGTGACTCGTCCGGGGACACCGGGGAGCTGTTTTTT

D: -
J: TRBJ1-6
size: once
V: TRBV7-9
CDR3: CASSLVSSYNSPLHF
DNA: TGTGCCAGCAGCTTAGTCAGCTCCTATAATTCACCCCTCCACTTT

D: TRBD1
J: TRBJ1-1
size: -
V: TRBV5-1
CDR3: CASSETGDTEAFF
DNA: TGCGCCAGCAGCGAGACAGGGGACACTGAAGCTTTCTTT

D: TRBD1
J: TRBJ2-2
size: -
V: TRBV19
CDR3: CASRGQSGELFF
DNA: TGTGCCAGTAGGGGACAGTCCGGGGAGCTGTTTTTT

D: -
J: TRBJ2-1
size: -
V: TRBV7-3
CDR3: CASSLNPAGSSYNEQFF
DNA: TGTGCCAGCAGCTTAAACCCGGCAGGGAGCTCCTACAATGAGCAGTTCTTC

D: -
J: TRBJ1-2
size: once
V: TRBV28
CDR3: CASSTPDGYTF
DNA: TGTGCCAGCAGTACGCCCGACGGCTACACCTTC

D: TRBD2
J: TRBJ2-1
size: -
V: TRBV6-1
CDR3: CASSEFRMAGGWYEQFF
DNA: TGTGCCAGCAGTGAGTTTAGGATGGCGGGGGGGTGGTATGAGCAGTTCTTC

D: TRBD2
J: TRBJ2-3
size: -
V: TRBV9
CDR3: CASSVVGGGADTQYF
DNA: TGTGCCAGCAGCGTAGTTGGCGGGGGGGCAGATACGCAGTATTTT

D: -
J: TRBJ1-2
size: -
V: TRBV19
CDR3: CASSVTKSYGYTF
DNA: TGTGCCAGTAGCGTAACCAAAAGCTATGGCTACACCTTC

D: -
J: TRBJ2-7
size: few
V: TRBV10-3
CDR3: CAISVDGSSYEQYF
DNA: TGTGCCATCAGTGTGGACGGGAGCTCCTACGAGCAGTACTTC

D: TRBD2
J: TRBJ2-2
size: -
V: TRBV3-1/TRBV3-2
CDR3: CASSSGPGLQNTGELFF
DNA: TGTGCCAGCAGTTCGGGACCGGGACTACAGAACACCGGGGAGCTGTTTTTT

D: -
J: TRBJ2-7
size: -
V: TRBV28
CDR3: CASSRQGFHEQYF
DNA: TGTGCCAGCAGTCGTCAGGGGTTCCACGAGCAGTACTTC

D: -
J: TRBJ2-1
size: -
V: TRBV7-6
CDR3: CASSPLGWGIRYNEQFF
DNA: TGTGCCAGCTCCCCCCTGGGGTGGGGCATCCGCTACAATGAGCAGTTCTTC

D: TRBD2
J: TRBJ2-7
size: -
V: TRBV10-3
CDR3: CAISAGRGAAYEQYF
DNA: TGTGCCATCAGTGCTGGGCGGGGGGCCGCCTACGAGCAGTACTTC

D: -
J: TRBJ2-2
size: -
V: TRBV9
CDR3: CASSAQGSIGELFF
DNA: TGTGCCAGCAGCGCACAGGGTTCCATCGGGGAGCTGTTTTTT

D: -
J: TRBJ2-2
size: -
V: TRBV19
CDR3: CASSIDRWAGELFF
DNA: TGTGCCAGTAGTATAGATAGGTGGGCCGGGGAGCTGTTTTTT

D: -
J: TRBJ1-1
size: -
V: TRBV14
CDR3: CASSLNLINTEAFF
DNA: TGTGCCAGCAGCTTGAACCTGATTAACACTGAAGCTTTCTTT

D: -
J: TRBJ1-5
size: -
V: TRBV28
CDR3: CASSLWSGSQPQHF
DNA: TGTGCCAGCAGTTTATGGTCCGGGAGCCAGCCCCAGCATTTT

D: -
J: TRBJ1-6
size: -
V: TRBV18
CDR3: CASSPRIQSNSPLHF
DNA: TGTGCCAGCTCACCACGAATACAGTCTAATTCACCCCTCCACTTT

D: -
J: TRBJ1-2
size: -
V: TRBV7-6
CDR3: CASSAGAPDYGYTF
DNA: TGTGCCAGCAGCGCCGGGGCCCCAGACTATGGCTACACCTTC

D: -
J: TRBJ2-3
size: -
V: TRBV24-1
CDR3: CATSDSMVPDTQYF
DNA: TGTGCCACCAGTGATTCCATGGTTCCAGATACGCAGTATTTT

D: -
J: TRBJ1-1
size: -
V: TRBV10-3
CDR3: CAISVGFSSTEAFF
DNA: TGTGCCATCAGTGTAGGGTTCAGTAGCACTGAAGCTTTCTTT

D: TRBD1
J: TRBJ2-7
size: -
V: TRBV5-1
CDR3: CASSLLFGTGGTYEQYF
DNA: TGCGCCAGCAGCTTGTTGTTTGGGACAGGGGGAACCTACGAGCAGTACTTC